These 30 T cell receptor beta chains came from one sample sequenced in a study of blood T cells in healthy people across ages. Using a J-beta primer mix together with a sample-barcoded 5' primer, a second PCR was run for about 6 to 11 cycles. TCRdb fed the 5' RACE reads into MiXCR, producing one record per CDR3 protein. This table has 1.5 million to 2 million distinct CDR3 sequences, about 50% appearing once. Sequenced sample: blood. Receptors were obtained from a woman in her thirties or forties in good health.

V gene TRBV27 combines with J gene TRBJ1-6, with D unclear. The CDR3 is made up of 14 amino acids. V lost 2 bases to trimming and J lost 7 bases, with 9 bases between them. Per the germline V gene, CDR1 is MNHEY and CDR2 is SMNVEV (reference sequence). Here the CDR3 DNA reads TGTGCCAGCAGTTTACCTGGACGGAATTCACCCCTCCACTTT. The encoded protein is CASSLPGRNSPLHF.

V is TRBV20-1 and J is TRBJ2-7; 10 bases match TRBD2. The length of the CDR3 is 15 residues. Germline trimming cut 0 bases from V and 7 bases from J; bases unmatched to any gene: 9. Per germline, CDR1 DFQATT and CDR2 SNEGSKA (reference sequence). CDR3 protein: CSARELAGHYGEQYF. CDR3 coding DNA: TGCAGTGCTAGAGAACTAGCGGGGCATTATGGTGAGCAGTACTTC.

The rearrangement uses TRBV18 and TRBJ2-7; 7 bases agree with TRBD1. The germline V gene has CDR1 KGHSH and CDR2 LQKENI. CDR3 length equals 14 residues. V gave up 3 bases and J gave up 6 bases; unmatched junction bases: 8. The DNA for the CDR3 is TGTGCCAGCTCACCCACACAGGGGTTCGGCGAGCAGTACTTC. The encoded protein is CASSPTQGFGEQYF.

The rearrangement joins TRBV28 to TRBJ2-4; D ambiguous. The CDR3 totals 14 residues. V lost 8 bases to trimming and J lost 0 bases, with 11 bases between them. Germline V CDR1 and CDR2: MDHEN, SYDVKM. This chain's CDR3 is CASPDDLAKNIQYF. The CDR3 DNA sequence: TGTGCCAGCCCGGACGACCTAGCCAAAAACATTCAGTACTTC.

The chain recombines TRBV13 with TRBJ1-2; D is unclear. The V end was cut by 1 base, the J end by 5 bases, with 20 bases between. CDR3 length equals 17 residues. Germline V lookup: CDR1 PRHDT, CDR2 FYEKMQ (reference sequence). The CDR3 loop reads CASSLDNMADHGYGYTF. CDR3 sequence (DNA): TGTGCCAGCAGCTTAGACAATATGGCGGATCATGGGTATGGCTACACCTTC.

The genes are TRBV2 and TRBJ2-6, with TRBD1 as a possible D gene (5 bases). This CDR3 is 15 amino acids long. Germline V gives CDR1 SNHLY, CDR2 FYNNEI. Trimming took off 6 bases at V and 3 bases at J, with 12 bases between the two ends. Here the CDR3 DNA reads TGTGCCAGCAGACTGCAGGGATTTGGGGCCAACGTCCTGACTTTC. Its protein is CASRLQGFGANVLTF.

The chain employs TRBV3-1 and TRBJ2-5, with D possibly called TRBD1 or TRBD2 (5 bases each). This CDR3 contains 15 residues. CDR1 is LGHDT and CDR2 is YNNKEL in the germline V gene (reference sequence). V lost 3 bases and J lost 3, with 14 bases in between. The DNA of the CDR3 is TGTGCCAGCAGCCAGTCAGGGTTGGGAGAAGAGACCCAGTACTTC. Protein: CASSQSGLGEETQYF.

DNA for the CDR3: TGTGCCATCAGTGAGGGGGCCAGTCAAGAGACCCAGTACTTC. It codes for CAISEGASQETQYF. The genes are TRBV10-3 and TRBJ2-5; maybe TRBD1 (5 bases). This CDR3 has 14 residues. Germline assignment: CDR1 ENHRY and CDR2 SYGVKD. With 2 bases removed from V and 2 bases from J, the gap between germline ends came to 9 bases.

CDR3 sequence: CASSPRERNEQFF. The CDR3 coding sequence is TGCGCCAGCAGCCCCCGTGAGAGGAATGAGCAGTTCTTC. The chain is built from TRBV4-3 and TRBJ2-1; D is uncertain. Looked up from germline, CDR1 is LGHNA and CDR2 is YSLEER. Trimming took 4 bases from V and 7 from J, leaving 11 bases between them. CDR3 length equals 13 residues.

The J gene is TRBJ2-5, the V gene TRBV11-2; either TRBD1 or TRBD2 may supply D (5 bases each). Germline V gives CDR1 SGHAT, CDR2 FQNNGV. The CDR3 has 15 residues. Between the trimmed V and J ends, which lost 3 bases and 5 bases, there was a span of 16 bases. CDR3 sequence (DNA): TGTGCCAGCAGCTTGGGGACCATGGCGAGGGAGACCCAGTACTTC. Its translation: CASSLGTMARETQYF.

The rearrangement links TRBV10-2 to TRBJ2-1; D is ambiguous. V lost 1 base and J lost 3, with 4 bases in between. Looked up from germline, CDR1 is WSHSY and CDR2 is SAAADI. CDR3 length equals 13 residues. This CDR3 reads CASSELHYNEQFF. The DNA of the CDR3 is TGCGCCAGCAGTGAGTTGCACTACAATGAGCAGTTCTTC.

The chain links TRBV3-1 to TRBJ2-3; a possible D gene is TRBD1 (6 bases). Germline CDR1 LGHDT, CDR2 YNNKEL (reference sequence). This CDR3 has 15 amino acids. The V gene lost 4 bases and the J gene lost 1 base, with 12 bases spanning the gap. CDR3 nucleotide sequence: TGTGCCAGCAGCCTAAGGGACATAGGCACAGATACGCAGTATTTT. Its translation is CASSLRDIGTDTQYF.

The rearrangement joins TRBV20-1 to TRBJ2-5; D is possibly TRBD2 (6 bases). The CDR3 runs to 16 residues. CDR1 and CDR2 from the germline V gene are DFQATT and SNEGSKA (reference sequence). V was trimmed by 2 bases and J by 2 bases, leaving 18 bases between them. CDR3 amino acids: CSARQGRDWTQETQYF. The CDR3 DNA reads TGCAGTGCTAGACAAGGCCGGGACTGGACTCAAGAGACCCAGTACTTC.

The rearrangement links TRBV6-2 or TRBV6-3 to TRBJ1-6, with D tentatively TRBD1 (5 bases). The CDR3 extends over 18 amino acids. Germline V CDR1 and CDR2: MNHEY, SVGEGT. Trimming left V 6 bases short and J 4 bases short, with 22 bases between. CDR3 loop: CASSNRDGPILYNSPLHF. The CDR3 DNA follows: TGTGCCAGCAGCAATCGGGACGGCCCAATCCTTTATAATTCACCCCTCCACTTT.

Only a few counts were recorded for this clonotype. CDR3: CASSQDSYARGSPLHF. The CDR3 DNA reads TGCGCCAGCAGCCAAGATTCCTACGCCCGGGGCTCACCCCTCCACTTT. This chain links TRBV4-3 with TRBJ1-6; tentative D call: TRBD1 (5 bases). Germline CDR1 is LGHNA and CDR2 is YSLEER. V was cut by 0 bases and J by 10 bases, with 16 bases left in between. This CDR3 has 16 amino acids.

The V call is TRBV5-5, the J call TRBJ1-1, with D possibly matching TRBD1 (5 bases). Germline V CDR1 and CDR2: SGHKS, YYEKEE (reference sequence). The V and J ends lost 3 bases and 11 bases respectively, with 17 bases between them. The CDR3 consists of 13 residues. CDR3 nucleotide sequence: TGTGCCAGCAGCTCGTTTACGGACACGTGGGCTTTCTTT. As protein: CASSSFTDTWAFF.

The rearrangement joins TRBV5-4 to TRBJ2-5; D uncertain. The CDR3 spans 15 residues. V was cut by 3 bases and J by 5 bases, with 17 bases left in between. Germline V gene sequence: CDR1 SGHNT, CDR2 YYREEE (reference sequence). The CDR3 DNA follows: TGTGCCAGCAGCTCGAGGACGGGTGGATGGGAGACCCAGTACTTC. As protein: CASSSRTGGWETQYF.

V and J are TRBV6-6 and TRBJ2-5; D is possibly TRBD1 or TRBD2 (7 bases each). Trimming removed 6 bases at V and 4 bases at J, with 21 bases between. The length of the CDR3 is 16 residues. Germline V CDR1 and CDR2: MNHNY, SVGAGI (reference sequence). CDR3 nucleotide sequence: TGTGCCAGCAGACCCCGACAGGGAGGGCGAGGAGAGACCCAGTACTTC. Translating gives CASRPRQGGRGETQYF.

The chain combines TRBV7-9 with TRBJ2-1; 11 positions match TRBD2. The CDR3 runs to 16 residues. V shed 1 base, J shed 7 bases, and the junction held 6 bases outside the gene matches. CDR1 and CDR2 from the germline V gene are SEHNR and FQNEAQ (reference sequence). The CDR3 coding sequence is TGTGCCAGCAGCTTAGGAACTAGCGGGGGCGGGAATGAGCAGTTCTTC. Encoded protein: CASSLGTSGGGNEQFF. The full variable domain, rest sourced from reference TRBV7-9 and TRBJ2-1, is DTGVSQNPRHKITKRGQNVTFRCDPISEHNRLYWYRQTLGQGPEFLTYFQNEAQLEKSRLLSDRFSAERPKGSFSTLEIQRTEQGDSAMYLCASSLGTSGGGNEQFFGPGTRLTVL.

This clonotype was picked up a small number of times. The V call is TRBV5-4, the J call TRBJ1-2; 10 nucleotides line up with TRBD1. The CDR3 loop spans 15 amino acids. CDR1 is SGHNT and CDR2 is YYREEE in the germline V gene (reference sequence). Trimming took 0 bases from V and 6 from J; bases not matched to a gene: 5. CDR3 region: CASSLGDRGQDGYTF. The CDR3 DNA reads TGTGCCAGCAGCTTGGGAGACAGGGGGCAGGATGGCTACACCTTC.

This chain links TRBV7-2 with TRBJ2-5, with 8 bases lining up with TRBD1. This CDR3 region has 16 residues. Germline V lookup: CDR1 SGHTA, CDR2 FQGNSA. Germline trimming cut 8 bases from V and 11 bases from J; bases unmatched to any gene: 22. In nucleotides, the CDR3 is TGTGCCAGCCGCAGGATGTCAGGGGGCATACACAATGAGCAGTACTTC. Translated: CASRRMSGGIHNEQYF. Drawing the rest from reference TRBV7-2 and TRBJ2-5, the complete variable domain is GAGVSQSPSNKVTEKGKDVELRCDPISGHTALYWYRQSLGQGLEFLIYFQGNSAPDKSGLPSDRFSAERTGGSVSTLTIQRTQQEDSAVYLCASRRMSGGIHNEQYFGPGTRLLVL.

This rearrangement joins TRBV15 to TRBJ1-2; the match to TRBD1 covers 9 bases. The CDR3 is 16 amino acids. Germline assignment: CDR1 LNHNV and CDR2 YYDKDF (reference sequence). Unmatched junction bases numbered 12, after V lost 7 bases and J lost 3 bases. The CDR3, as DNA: TGTGCCACCAACCCCGACCGGACAGGGGACCACTATGGCTACACCTTC. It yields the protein CATNPDRTGDHYGYTF.

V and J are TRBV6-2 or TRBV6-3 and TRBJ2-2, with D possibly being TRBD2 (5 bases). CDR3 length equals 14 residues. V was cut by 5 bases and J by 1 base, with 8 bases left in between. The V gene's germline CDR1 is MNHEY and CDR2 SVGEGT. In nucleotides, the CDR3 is TGTGCCAGCAGTAACGGACTGAACACCGGGGAGCTGTTTTTT. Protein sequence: CASSNGLNTGELFF.

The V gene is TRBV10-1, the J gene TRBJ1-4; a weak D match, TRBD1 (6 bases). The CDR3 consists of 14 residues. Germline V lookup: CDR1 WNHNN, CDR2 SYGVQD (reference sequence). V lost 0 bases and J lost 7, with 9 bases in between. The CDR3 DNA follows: TGCGCCAGCAGTGAGTCCAGGGGACGTGAAAAACTGTTTTTT. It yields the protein CASSESRGREKLFF.

CDR3 residues: CASSHEGQMNTEAFF. The CDR3, as DNA: TGCGCCAGCAGCCACGAGGGACAGATGAACACTGAAGCTTTCTTT. The chain couples TRBV5-1 to TRBJ1-1; 7 bases are shared with TRBD1. The CDR3 is 15 residues long. J was trimmed by 0 bases and V by 4 bases; bases with no gene match: 6. Germline CDR1 and CDR2: SGHRS and YFSETQ.

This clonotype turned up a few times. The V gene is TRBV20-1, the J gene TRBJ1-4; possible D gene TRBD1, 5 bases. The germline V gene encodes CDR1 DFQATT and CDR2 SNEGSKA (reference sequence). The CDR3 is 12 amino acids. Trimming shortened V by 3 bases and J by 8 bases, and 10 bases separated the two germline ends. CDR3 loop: CSASPPGEKLFF. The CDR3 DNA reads TGCAGTGCTAGTCCCCCAGGGGAAAAACTGTTTTTT.

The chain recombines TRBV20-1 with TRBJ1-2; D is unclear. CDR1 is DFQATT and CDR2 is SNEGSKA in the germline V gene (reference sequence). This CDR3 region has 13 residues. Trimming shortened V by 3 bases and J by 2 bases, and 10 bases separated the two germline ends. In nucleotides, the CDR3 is TGCAGTGCTAGGGCAGAGATAAACTATGGCTACACCTTC. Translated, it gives CSARAEINYGYTF.

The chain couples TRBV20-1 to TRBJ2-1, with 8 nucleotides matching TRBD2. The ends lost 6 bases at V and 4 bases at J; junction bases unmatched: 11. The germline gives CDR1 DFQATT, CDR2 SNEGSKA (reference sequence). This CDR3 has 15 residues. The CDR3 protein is CSAPTTGGGYNEQFF. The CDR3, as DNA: TGCAGTGCACCGACCACTGGCGGGGGGTACAATGAGCAGTTCTTC.

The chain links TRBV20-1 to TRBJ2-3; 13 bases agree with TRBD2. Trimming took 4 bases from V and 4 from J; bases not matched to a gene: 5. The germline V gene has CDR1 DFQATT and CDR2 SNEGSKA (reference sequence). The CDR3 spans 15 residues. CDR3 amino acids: CSATWTSGGSDTQYF. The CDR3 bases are TGCAGTGCTACTTGGACTAGCGGGGGCTCAGATACGCAGTATTTT.

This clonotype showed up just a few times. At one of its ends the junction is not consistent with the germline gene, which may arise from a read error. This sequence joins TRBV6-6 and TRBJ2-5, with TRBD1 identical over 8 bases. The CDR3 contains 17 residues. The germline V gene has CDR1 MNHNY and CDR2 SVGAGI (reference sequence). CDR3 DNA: TGTGCCGGCAGTTATTTCTCTGGCAGGGGGCGCAAAGAGACCCAGTACTTC. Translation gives CAGSYFSGRGRKETQYF.